This T cell receptor (beta chain) is from a study of blood T cells in healthy people across ages. Study observations and caveats: More naive CD4+ cells and higher diversity were found in long-lived than in aged donors. Those diversity estimates obtained from one million T cells were thought to be underestimates.

PCR was performed a second time for roughly 7 to 12 cycles using a sample-barcoded 5' primer and a J-beta primer mix. Every cDNA was tagged by a template-switch adaptor with 12 random nucleotides. One entry per CDR3 protein, called by TCRdb with MiXCR from the 5' RACE reads. The sample shows just under 750,000 distinct CDR3 sequences, 22% of them seen only once. No fewer than 7 million PBMCs went into each sample. This clonotype showed up just a few times. Its matching antigen is unknown. V lost 5 bases to trimming and J lost 4 bases; unmatched junction nucleotides: 6. The CDR3 totals 15 residues. Germline V lookup: CDR1 MDHEN, CDR2 SYDVKM.

The receptor's source is a man between 65 and 85 years old in good health. The V gene is TRBV28, the J gene TRBJ2-1, with 9 bases identical to TRBD2. Specimen: blood. The CDR3 loop reads CASSDLAGAYNEQFF. The CDR3 bases are TGTGCCAGCAGTGACTTAGCGGGGGCTTACAATGAGCAGTTCTTC.